The 18 T cell receptor beta chains in this list originate from one sample, sequenced in a study of T cells in women clearing cervical HPV infection. Assay used: immunoSEQ multiplex PCR; TCRdb lists only in-frame clones, some missing. This listing includes around 30,000 clones. The specimen was blood buffy coat. The source of these receptors is a woman aged 18-70 years with a cervical HPV16 infection that either progressed to CIN3+ or cleared (not recorded which).

With respect to this clone: The read terminates 3 residues ahead of where the CDR3 ends, so the germline J gene completes it. The V gene is TRBV7-2, the J gene TRBJ2-3; D possibly corresponds to TRBD1 (5 bases). This CDR3 is 15 amino acids long. Per the germline V gene, CDR1 is SGHTA and CDR2 is FQGNSA. V was clipped by 5 bases and J by 6 bases, with 18 bases between them. The sequenced part of the CDR3 DNA is TGTGCCAGCAGCCTGAAGCAGGGTTTATCGGATACG. Its protein product is CASSLKQGLSDT. From start to end, the CDR3 is CASSLKQGLSDTQYF.

Remarks on this clone: The sequence runs out 3 residues before the end of the CDR3; the remainder is reconstructed from the germline J gene. The rearrangement links TRBV5-6 to TRBJ1-6; D remains unclear. This CDR3 has 15 amino acids. Trimming removed 4 bases from V and 5 bases from J, with 13 bases in between. CDR1 SGHDT and CDR2 YYEEEE come from the germline V gene. The CDR3 protein is CASSRYGRDNSPLHF. The part of the CDR3 DNA that was read is TGTGCCAGCAGCCGCTACGGGCGGGATAATTCACCC.

Comment on this clone: The CDR3 is cut off 3 residues early in the read; its end comes from the germline J gene. The chain joins TRBV19 to TRBJ1-2, with D possibly being TRBD1 (6 bases). This CDR3 spans 14 amino acids. Germline values: CDR1 LNHDA, CDR2 SQIVND (reference sequence). The CDR3 region is CASRERGGADTYTF. The covered CDR3 bases are TGTGCCAGTAGGGAACGCGGGGGGGCGGATACC.

As regards this clone: The read ends 3 residues early relative to the CDR3; the germline J gene fills the gap. This chain connects TRBV20-1 to TRBJ2-5; 10 nucleotides match TRBD2. The CDR3 loop spans 17 amino acids. CDR1 DFQATT and CDR2 SNEGSKA come from the germline V gene (reference sequence). CDR3 loop: CSASRLAGATSTDTQYF. The CDR3 bases that were read are TGCAGTGCTAGCCGTCTAGCGGGGGCTACTAGCACAGATACC.

A word on this clone: With the read ending 3 residues before the CDR3 end, the germline J gene is used to fill in that end. The chain couples TRBV7-9 to TRBJ2-5, with a weak D call TRBD2 (6 bases). Germline lookup yields CDR1 SEHNR and CDR2 FQNEAQ (reference sequence). The germline V and J ends were trimmed by 3 bases and 5 bases, with 10 bases remaining between them. This CDR3 has 13 residues. CDR3 sequence: CASSLSGRETQYF. The sequenced part of the CDR3 DNA is TGTGCCAGCAGCTTGTCAGGGAGGGAGACC.

Concerning this clone itself: The observed sequence ends 3 residues before the CDR3 terminus, with the missing tail filled in from the germline J gene. V usage is TRBV12-3 or TRBV12-4 and J usage is TRBJ2-5; 10 nucleotides agree with TRBD2. CDR3 size: 16 residues. V lost 3 bases, J lost 5 bases, and 9 bases stayed unmatched. CDR3 DNA, as far as it was read: TGTGCCAGCAGTTTGATCAGCGGGGGGGCTGGGGAGACC. Amino acid sequence: CASSLISGGAGET. The entire CDR3 sequence reads CASSLISGGAGETQYF.

For this clone: The sequenced fragment ends 3 residues before the CDR3 boundary, so the rest is inferred from the germline J gene. This chain uses TRBV5-1 with TRBJ2-2; 10 bases are shared with TRBD1. This CDR3 spans 15 amino acids. CDR1 SGHRS and CDR2 YFSETQ come from the germline V gene. The CDR3 reads CASSKRQGANSPLFF. CDR3 DNA (partial): TGCGCCAGCAGCAAAAGACAGGGGGCTAATTCACCG.

Worth noting for this clone: The CDR3 extends 3 residues past the end of the read, so its final part is completed from the germline J gene. This sequence joins TRBV7-3 and TRBJ2-7, with 8 bases that match TRBD2. V shed 5 bases, J shed 0 bases, and the junction held 9 bases outside the gene matches. Germline assignment: CDR1 SGHTA and CDR2 FQGTGA. The CDR3 has 16 amino acids. The CDR3 loop is CASSMSGGGSSYEQYF. CDR3 bases read: TGTGCCAGCAGCATGTCCGGCGGGGGGAGCTCCTACGAG.

The CDR3 DNA, read in part, is TGCAGTGCTAGAGAGTCAGCGGGGAACACTGAA. Residues: CSARESAGNTE. The whole CDR3 sequence is CSARESAGNTEAFF. V is TRBV20-1 and J is TRBJ1-1, with D unresolved. The CDR3 end falls 3 residues outside the read, so it is completed with the germline J gene. The V gene lost 0 bases and the J gene lost 1 base, with 9 bases spanning the gap. Per the germline V gene, CDR1 is DFQATT and CDR2 is SNEGSKA (reference sequence). CDR3 length: 14 amino acids.

In regard to this clone: Sequencing ends 3 residues short of the CDR3 end; the germline J gene provides the rest. The J gene is TRBJ2-3, the V gene TRBV5-5; no definite D call. The V end lost 0 bases, the J end lost 3 bases, and 2 bases lay between the germline ends. The germline V gene encodes CDR1 SGHKS and CDR2 YYEKEE (reference sequence). The CDR3 has 12 amino acids. CDR3 region: CASSLATDTQYF. The part of the CDR3 DNA that was read is TGTGCCAGCAGCTTGGCAACAGATACG.

For this clone: The read ends 3 residues before the CDR3 terminus; that terminus is restored from the germline J gene. This chain uses TRBV19 with TRBJ2-3; D may be TRBD1 or TRBD2 (5 bases each). Germline V gives CDR1 LNHDA, CDR2 SQIVND (reference sequence). The CDR3 is made up of 13 amino acids. The sequenced part of the CDR3 DNA is TGTGCCAGTAGTATACAGGGTGGGGAGACG. Residues: CASSIQGGET. The entire CDR3 is CASSIQGGETQYF.

Of note for this clone: Coverage ceases 3 residues before the CDR3 finishes, and the germline J gene fills in the end. The gene calls are TRBV5-4 and TRBJ1-6; tentatively, D is TRBD1 (5 bases). Trimming pared 1 base from V and 9 bases from J, leaving 17 bases between. Looked up from germline, CDR1 is SGHNT and CDR2 is YYREEE (reference sequence). The CDR3 length is 16 residues. The sequenced CDR3 bases are TGTGCCAGCAGCTTGTATGTCGGTCTGAGGGGTTCACCC. Its protein product is CASSLYVGLRGSP. The whole CDR3 sequence is CASSLYVGLRGSPLHF. Based on the CDR3 plus reference TRBV5-4 and TRBJ1-6, the full variable domain is ETGVTQSPTHLIKTRGQQVTLRCSSQSGHNTVSWYQQALGQGPQFIFQYYREEENGRGNFPPRFSGLQFPNYSSELNVNALELDDSALYLCASSLYVGLRGSPLHFGNGTRLTVT.

Comments on this clone: With the read ending 3 residues before the CDR3 end, the germline J gene is used to fill in that end. V usage is TRBV2 and J usage is TRBJ2-7, with 8 bases fitting TRBD1. Germline V gene data show CDR1 as SNHLY and CDR2 as FYNNEI. This CDR3 is built from 15 residues. V lost 7 bases, J lost 1 base, and 9 bases stayed unmatched. The sequenced part of the CDR3 DNA is TGTGCCAGCACCCAACAGGGGGGCTCGTCCTACGAG. This encodes CASTQQGGSSYE. The full CDR3 protein is CASTQQGGSSYEQYF.

A note on this clone: With the read ending 3 residues before the CDR3 end, the germline J gene is used to fill in that end. J is TRBJ1-4 and V is TRBV5-4, with D perhaps TRBD1 (5 bases). V was pared by 4 bases and J by 7 bases, with 17 bases between. The CDR3 runs 15 residues. CDR1 and CDR2 (germline): SGHNT, YYREEE (reference sequence). CDR3 sequence reads: CASSTQRGLGEKLFF. The CDR3 bases that were read are TGTGCCAGCAGCACCCAGCGGGGCCTGGGTGAAAAA.

Turning to this clone: The CDR3 end lies 3 residues beyond the end of the read and is filled in from the germline J gene. The chain uses TRBV2 and TRBJ2-4; D may be TRBD2 (7 bases). The length of the CDR3 is 16 residues. The germline gives CDR1 SNHLY, CDR2 FYNNEI. The DNA read from the CDR3 is TGTGCCAGCAGTGTAGGGGGGGTTTTTAGCAATCAGCCT. The encoded protein is CASSVGGVFSNQP. The full CDR3 reads CASSVGGVFSNQPQYF.

Points on this clone: Coverage ceases 3 residues before the CDR3 finishes, and the germline J gene fills in the end. This chain joins TRBV12-3 or TRBV12-4 and TRBJ2-2; TRBD1 matches at 7 bases. V was pared by 6 bases and J by 5 bases, with 6 bases of the junction left unmatched. This CDR3 has 14 amino acids. Incomplete CDR3 DNA: TGTGCCAGCAGGATGACAGGGACGACCGGGGAG. Its protein product is CASRMTGTTGE. The whole CDR3 region reads CASRMTGTTGELFF.

As regards this clone: The read finishes 3 residues shy of the CDR3 end, and the germline J gene is used to complete it. The V call is TRBV11-2, the J call TRBJ2-7; D unclear. Trimming took 6 bases from V and 4 from J, leaving 10 bases between them. Germline V gene data show CDR1 as SGHAT and CDR2 as FQNNGV. This CDR3 has 12 residues. The CDR3 protein is CASSFAMYEQYF. The sequenced part of the CDR3 DNA is TGTGCCAGCAGTTTCGCTATGTACGAG.

Comment on this clone: The sequence runs out 3 residues before the end of the CDR3; the remainder is reconstructed from the germline J gene. V gene TRBV10-3 combines with J gene TRBJ2-3, with 9 bases that match TRBD2. The CDR3 is made up of 15 amino acids. Germline V gene data show CDR1 as ENHRY and CDR2 as SYGVKD. The sequenced CDR3 bases are TGTGCCATCAGTGAGGGCGGGGGGGCCGGAAAGACG. Translating gives CAISEGGGAGKT. The full CDR3 protein reads CAISEGGGAGKTQYF.